The 5 T cell receptor beta chains below come from one sample, sequenced in a study of blood T cell repertoires in COVID-19. Here immunoSEQ multiplex PCR was the method, and the copy in TCRdb shows in-frame clones only, minus some. The sample contains about 100,000 clones, around four fifths of which appear only once. Material: peripheral blood. The receptors shown here come from a man aged 45-65 years with active or convalescent COVID-19.

The chain links TRBV9 to TRBJ2-1, with D perhaps TRBD2 (6 bases). CDR1 and CDR2 (germline): SGDLS, YYNGEE. The CDR3 loop spans 13 amino acids. The ends were cut back, 3 bases at V and 9 bases at J, with 13 bases in the middle. The CDR3 DNA sequence: TGTGCCAGCAGCGCGACTAGTGGGGCTGAGCAGTTCTTC. Encoded protein: CASSATSGAEQFF.

The chain uses TRBV9 and TRBJ2-1, with 8 bases that match TRBD2. Unmatched junction bases numbered 8, after V lost 0 bases and J lost 9 bases. CDR3 length equals 15 residues. Germline V CDR1 and CDR2: SGDLS, YYNGEE. CDR3 coding DNA: TGTGCCAGCAGCGTAGTTCCAGCGGGAGAGTCTGAGCAGTTCTTC. It specifies CASSVVPAGESEQFF.

The chain links TRBV6-4 to TRBJ2-3; the match to TRBD1 covers 10 bases. J lost 2 bases, V lost 4 bases, and 3 bases had no gene match. Germline CDR1 and CDR2: MRHNA and SNTAGT. This CDR3 has 15 residues. The CDR3 region is CASSAGTGATDTQYF. CDR3 nucleotide sequence: TGTGCCAGCAGTGCTGGGACAGGGGCCACAGATACGCAGTATTTT.

The chain carries TRBV7-9 and TRBJ2-2; no clear D gene. Germline-derived CDR1 and CDR2 are SEHNR and FQNEAQ (reference sequence). The V and J ends lost 5 bases and 6 bases respectively, with 10 bases between them. This CDR3 region has 13 residues. Here the CDR3 reads CASSPAKSGELFF. As DNA, the CDR3 is TGTGCCAGCAGCCCCGCTAAGTCCGGGGAGCTGTTTTTT.

This chain links TRBV19 with TRBJ1-5; 9 bases agree with TRBD1. Germline CDR1 reads LNHDA; CDR2 reads SQIVND (reference sequence). The CDR3 contains 20 residues. J lost 0 bases, V lost 8 bases, and 20 bases had no gene match. CDR3 bases: TGTGCCAGTGGGGACCTACAGGGGGCTCATTTTACAGATAGCAATCAGCCCCAGCATTTT. Translated: CASGDLQGAHFTDSNQPQHF.